The TCR beta chain described here comes from a study of STAT5B mutations in CD4+ large granular lymphocyte leukemia. This table comes from immunoSEQ multiplex PCR, and its TCRdb copy is limited to in-frame clones, with some not included. The table includes around 43,000 clones, just over 85% detected once. This CDR3 has 17 amino acids. Germline lookup yields CDR1 LNHDA and CDR2 SQIVND (reference sequence). V was shortened by 1 base and J by 2 bases, with 18 bases between the two germline ends. This clone was picked up one time. Its specificity is not known. Study findings and constraints: CD4-sorted patient repertoires seemed more clonal than healthy CD4+ repertoires. Higher CD4+ than CD8+ T-LGLL clonality might reflect small sample size. 8/27 top patient clones versus 2/35 control clones were TRBV06-family.

Sequencing used CD4+ T cells from blood buffy coats. V gene TRBV19 combines with J gene TRBJ2-7; D may be TRBD2 (6 bases). The source of this sequence is a human donor in good health. CDR3 amino acids: CASSIGGRDRRTYEQYF. DNA of the CDR3: TGTGCCAGTAGTATAGGTGGGCGGGATCGAAGGACCTACGAGCAGTACTTC. Full variable domain (remainder filled in from reference TRBV19 and TRBJ2-7): DGGITQSPKYLFRKEGQNVTLSCEQNLNHDAMYWYRQDPGQGLRLIYYSQIVNDFQKGDIAEGYSVSREKKESFPLTVTSAQKNPTAFYLCASSIGGRDRRTYEQYFGPGTRLTVT.